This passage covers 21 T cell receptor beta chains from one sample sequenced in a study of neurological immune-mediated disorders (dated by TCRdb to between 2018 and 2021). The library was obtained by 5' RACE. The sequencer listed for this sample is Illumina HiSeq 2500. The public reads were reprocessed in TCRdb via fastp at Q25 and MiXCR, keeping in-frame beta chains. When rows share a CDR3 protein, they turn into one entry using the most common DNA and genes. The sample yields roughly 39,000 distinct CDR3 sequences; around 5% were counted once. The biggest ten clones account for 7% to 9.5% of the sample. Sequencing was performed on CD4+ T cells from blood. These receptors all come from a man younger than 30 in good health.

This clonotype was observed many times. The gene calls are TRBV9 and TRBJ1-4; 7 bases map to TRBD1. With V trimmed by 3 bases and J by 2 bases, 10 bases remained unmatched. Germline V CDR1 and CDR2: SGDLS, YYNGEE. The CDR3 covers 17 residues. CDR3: CASSERTGGGTNEKLFF. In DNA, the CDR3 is TGTGCCAGCAGCGAGCGGACAGGCGGGGGGACTAATGAAAAACTGTTTTTT.

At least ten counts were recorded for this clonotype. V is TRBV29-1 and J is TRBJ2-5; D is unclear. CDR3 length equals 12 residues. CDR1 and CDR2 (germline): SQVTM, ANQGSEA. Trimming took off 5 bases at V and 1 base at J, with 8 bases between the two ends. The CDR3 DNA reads TGCAGCGTTCTAGTTCGCCAAGAGACCCAGTACTTC. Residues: CSVLVRQETQYF.

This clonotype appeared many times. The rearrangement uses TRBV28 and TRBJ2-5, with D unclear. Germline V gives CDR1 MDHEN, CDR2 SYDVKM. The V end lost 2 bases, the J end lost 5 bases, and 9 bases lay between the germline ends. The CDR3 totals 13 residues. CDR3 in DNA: TGTGCCAGCAGTTTACCCGCGGCCGAGACCCAGTACTTC. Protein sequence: CASSLPAAETQYF.

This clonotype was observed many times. CDR3 nucleotides: TGTGCCACCAGTGGTGAAACAGGGGTAGGGGAGACCCAGTACTTC. Translated: CATSGETGVGETQYF. This chain joins TRBV24-1 and TRBJ2-5; TRBD1 agrees at 7 bases. Germline CDR1 and CDR2: KGHDR and SFDVKD. The CDR3 runs 15 residues. J gave up 5 bases and V 5 bases, and 10 bases lay outside the gene matches.

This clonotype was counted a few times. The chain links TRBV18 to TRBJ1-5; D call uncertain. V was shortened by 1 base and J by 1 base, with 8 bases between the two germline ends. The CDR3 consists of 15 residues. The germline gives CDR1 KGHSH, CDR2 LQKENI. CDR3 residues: CASSPQMDSNQPQHF. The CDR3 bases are TGTGCCAGCTCACCACAGATGGACAGCAATCAGCCCCAGCATTTT.

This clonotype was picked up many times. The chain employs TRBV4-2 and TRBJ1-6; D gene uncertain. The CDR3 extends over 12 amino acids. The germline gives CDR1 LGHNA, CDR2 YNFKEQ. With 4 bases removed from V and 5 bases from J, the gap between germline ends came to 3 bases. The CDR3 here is CASSRDNSPLHF. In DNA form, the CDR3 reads TGTGCCAGCAGCCGGGATAATTCACCCCTCCACTTT.

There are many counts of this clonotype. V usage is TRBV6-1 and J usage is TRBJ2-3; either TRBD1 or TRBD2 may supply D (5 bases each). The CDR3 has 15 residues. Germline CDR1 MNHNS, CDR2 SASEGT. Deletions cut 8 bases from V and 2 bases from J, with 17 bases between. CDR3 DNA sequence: TGTGCCAGCGAAGTATTGAGGGGAAACACAGATACGCAGTATTTT. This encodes CASEVLRGNTDTQYF.

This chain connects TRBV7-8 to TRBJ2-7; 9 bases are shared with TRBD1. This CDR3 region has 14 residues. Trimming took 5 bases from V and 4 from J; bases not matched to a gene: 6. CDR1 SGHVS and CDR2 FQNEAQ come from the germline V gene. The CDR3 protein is CASSPPGQGYEQYF. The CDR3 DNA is TGTGCCAGCAGCCCTCCGGGACAGGGTTACGAGCAGTACTTC.

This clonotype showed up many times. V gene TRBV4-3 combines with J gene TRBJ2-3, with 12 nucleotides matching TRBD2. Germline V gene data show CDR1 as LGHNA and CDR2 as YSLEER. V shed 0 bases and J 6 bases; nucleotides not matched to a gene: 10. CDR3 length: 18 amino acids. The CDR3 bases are TGCGCCAGCAGCCAAGAGTCTGGTAGCCTAGCGGGGGGGGATACGCAGTATTTT. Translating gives CASSQESGSLAGGDTQYF.

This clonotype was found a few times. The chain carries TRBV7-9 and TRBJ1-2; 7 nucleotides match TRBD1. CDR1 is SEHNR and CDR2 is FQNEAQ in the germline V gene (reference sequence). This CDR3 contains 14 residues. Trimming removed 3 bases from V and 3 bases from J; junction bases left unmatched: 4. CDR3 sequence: CASSFPGTDYGYTF. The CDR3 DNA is TGTGCCAGCAGCTTTCCCGGGACAGACTATGGCTACACCTTC.

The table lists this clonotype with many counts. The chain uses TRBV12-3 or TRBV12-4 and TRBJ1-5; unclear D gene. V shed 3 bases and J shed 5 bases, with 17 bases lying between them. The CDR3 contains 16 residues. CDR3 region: CASSFNSGIGDQPQHF. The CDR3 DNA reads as TGTGCCAGCAGTTTCAACTCCGGGATTGGGGATCAGCCCCAGCATTTT.

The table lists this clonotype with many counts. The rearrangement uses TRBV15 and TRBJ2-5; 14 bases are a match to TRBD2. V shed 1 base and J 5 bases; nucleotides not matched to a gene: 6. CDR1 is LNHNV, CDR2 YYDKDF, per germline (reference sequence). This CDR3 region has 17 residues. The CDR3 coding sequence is TGTGCCACCAGCAGAGCCGGGACTAGCGGGGGCCTGGAGACCCAGTACTTC. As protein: CATSRAGTSGGLETQYF.

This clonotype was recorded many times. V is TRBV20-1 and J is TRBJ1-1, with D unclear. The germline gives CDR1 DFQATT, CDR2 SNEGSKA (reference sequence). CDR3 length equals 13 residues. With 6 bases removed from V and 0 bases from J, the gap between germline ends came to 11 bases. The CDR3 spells CSATLRVNTEAFF. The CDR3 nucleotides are TGCAGTGCGACCTTAAGGGTGAACACTGAAGCTTTCTTT.

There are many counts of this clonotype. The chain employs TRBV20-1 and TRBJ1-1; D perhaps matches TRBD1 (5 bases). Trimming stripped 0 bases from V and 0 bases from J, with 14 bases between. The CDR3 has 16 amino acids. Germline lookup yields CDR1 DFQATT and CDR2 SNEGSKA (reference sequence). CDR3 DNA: TGCAGTGCTAGAGATAGTAGGACATCCATGAACACTGAAGCTTTCTTT. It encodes CSARDSRTSMNTEAFF.

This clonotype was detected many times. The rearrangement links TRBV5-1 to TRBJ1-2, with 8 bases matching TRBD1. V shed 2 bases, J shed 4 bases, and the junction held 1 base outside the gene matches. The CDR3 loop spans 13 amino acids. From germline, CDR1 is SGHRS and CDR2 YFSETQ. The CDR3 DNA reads TGCGCCAGCAGCTTACAGGGGGGCTATGGCTACACCTTC. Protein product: CASSLQGGYGYTF.

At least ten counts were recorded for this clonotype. CDR3 sequence (DNA): TGTGCCAGCAGCCAAGATACGACAGGCTATGGCTACACCTTC. Residues: CASSQDTTGYGYTF. The V gene is TRBV3-1, the J gene TRBJ1-2; possibly TRBD1 for D (6 bases). V lost 0 bases and J lost 4, with 9 bases in between. The germline gives CDR1 LGHDT, CDR2 YNNKEL (reference sequence). This CDR3 has 14 amino acids.

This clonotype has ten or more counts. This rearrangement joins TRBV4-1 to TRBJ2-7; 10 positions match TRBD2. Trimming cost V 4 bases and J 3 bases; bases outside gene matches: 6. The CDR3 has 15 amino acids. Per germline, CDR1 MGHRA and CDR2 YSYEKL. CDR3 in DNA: TGCGCCAGCAGCCTCGGACTAGCGGTCGACTACGAGCAGTACTTC. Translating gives CASSLGLAVDYEQYF.

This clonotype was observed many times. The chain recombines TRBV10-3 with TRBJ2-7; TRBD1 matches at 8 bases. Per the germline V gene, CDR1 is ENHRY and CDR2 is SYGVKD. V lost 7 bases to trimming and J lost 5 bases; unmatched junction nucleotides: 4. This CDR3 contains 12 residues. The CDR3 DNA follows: TGTGCCATCAAAGGACAGGGAGACGAGCAGTACTTC. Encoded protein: CAIKGQGDEQYF.

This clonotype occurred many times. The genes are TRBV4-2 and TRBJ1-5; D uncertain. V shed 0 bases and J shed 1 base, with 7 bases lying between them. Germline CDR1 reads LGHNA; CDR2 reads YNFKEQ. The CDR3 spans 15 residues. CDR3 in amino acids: CASSQDSESNQPQHF. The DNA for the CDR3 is TGTGCCAGCAGCCAAGATTCGGAGAGCAATCAGCCCCAGCATTTT.

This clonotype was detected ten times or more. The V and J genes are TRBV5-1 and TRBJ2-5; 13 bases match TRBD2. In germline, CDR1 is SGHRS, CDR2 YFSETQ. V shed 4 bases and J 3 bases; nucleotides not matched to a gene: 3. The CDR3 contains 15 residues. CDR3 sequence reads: CASSRGTSGKETQYF. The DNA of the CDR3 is TGCGCCAGCAGCCGGGGGACTAGCGGGAAAGAGACCCAGTACTTC.

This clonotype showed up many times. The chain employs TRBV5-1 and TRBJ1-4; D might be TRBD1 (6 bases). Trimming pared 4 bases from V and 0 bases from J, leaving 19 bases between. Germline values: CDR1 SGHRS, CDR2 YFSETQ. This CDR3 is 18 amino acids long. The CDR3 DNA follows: TGCGCCAGCAGCGGCAGGGACACAGGGAAGTCAACTAATGAAAAACTGTTTTTT. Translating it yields CASSGRDTGKSTNEKLFF.